The clone carrying this TCR beta chain was detected a few times. Its antigen remains unknown. The V gene's germline CDR1 is SNHLY and CDR2 FYNNEI. V shed 5 bases and J shed 3 bases, with 13 bases lying between them. The CDR3 is 14 amino acids. TCRdb recomputed calls from the reads with MiXCR, one row per CDR3 protein. The table includes roughly 600,000 distinct CDR3 sequences, approximately 24% detected once. The data derive from a study of T cell repertoires in cytomegalovirus infection. About the study: Matching HLA type, along with CMV infection, was indicated by public TCR beta signatures. Study findings and constraints: Adding up the frequency of public TCR beta families identified people who carried CMV plus the relevant HLA. The ex vivo response showed dominance by HLA-C-restricted CMV-specific TCR beta clonotypes.

The TCR originated in a human donor in good health (CMV status not recorded). Some clones in this sample may be carry-over from other donors' samples. This sequence joins TRBV2 and TRBJ1-2; D gene ambiguous. Material: CD8+ T cells from PBMCs. CDR3 in DNA: TGTGCCAGCAGTCCACGGGCATGGTACTATGGCTACACCTTC. Protein sequence: CASSPRAWYYGYTF.